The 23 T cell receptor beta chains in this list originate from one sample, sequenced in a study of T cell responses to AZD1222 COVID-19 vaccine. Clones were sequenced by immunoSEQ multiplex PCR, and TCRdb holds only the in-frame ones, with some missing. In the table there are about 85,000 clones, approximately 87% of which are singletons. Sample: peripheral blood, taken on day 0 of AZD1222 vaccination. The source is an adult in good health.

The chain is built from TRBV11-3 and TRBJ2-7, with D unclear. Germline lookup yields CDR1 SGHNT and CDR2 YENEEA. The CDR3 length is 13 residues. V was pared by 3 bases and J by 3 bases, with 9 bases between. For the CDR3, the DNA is TGTGCCAGCAGCTTGTACAGTAACTACGAGCAGTACTTC. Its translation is CASSLYSNYEQYF.

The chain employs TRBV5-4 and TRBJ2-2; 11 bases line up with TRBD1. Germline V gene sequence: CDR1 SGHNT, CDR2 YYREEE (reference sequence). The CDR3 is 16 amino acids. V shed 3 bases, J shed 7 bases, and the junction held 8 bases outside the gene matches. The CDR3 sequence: CASSSLDRGQGGELFF. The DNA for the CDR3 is TGTGCCAGCAGCTCCCTGGACAGGGGGCAGGGCGGGGAGCTGTTTTTT.

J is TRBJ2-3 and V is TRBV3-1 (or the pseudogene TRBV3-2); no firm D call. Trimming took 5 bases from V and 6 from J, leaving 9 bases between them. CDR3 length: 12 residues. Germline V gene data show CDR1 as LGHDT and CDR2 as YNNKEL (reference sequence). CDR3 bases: TGTGCCAGCAGCTCCAACCGCGATACGCAGTATTTT. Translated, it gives CASSSNRDTQYF.

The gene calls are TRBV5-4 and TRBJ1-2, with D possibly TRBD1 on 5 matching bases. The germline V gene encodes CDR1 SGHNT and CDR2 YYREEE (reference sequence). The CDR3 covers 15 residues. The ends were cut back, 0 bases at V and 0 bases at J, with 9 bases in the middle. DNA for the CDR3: TGTGCCAGCAGCTTGGTTGGGGCTTCTAACTATGGCTACACCTTC. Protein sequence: CASSLVGASNYGYTF.

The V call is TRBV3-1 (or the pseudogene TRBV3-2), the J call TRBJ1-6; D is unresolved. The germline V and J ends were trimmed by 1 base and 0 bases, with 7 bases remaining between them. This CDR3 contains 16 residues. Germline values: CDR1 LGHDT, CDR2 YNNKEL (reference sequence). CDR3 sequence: CASSQVRSSYNSPLHF. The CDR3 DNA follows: TGTGCCAGCAGCCAAGTCCGTAGCTCCTATAATTCACCCCTCCACTTT.

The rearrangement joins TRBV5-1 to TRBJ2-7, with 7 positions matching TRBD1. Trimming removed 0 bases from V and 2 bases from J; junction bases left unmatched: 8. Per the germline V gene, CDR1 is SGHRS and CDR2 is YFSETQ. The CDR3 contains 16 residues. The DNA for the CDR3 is TGCGCCAGCAGCTTGGCCCCGGGACAGAGTGCCTACGAGCAGTACTTC. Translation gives CASSLAPGQSAYEQYF. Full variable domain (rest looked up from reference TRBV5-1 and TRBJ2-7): KAGVTQTPRYLIKTRGQQVTLSCSPISGHRSVSWYQQTPGQGLQFLFEYFSETQRNKGNFPGRFSGRQFSNSRSEMNVSTLELGDSALYLCASSLAPGQSAYEQYFGPGTRLTVT.

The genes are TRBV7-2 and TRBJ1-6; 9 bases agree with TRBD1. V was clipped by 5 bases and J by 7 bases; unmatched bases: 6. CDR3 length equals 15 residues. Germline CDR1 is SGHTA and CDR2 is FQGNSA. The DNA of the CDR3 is TGTGCCAGCAGCCTGGGGACAGGGAACAATTCACCCCTCCACTTT. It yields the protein CASSLGTGNNSPLHF.

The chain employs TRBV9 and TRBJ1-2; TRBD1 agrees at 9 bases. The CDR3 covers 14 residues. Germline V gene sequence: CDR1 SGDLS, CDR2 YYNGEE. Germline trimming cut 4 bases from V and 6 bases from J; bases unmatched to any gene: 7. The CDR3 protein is CASSPRTGADGYTF. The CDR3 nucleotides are TGTGCCAGCAGCCCACGGACAGGGGCGGATGGCTACACCTTC.

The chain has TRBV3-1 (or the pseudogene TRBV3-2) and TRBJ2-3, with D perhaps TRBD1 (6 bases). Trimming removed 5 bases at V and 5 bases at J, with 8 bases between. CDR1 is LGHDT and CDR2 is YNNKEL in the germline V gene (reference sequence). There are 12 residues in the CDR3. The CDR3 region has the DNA TGTGCCAGCAGCTTACAGGGAGATACGCAGTATTTT. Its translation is CASSLQGDTQYF.

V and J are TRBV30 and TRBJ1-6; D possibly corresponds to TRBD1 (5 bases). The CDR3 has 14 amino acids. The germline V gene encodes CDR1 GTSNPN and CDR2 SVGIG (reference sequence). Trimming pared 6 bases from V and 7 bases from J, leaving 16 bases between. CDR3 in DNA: TGTGCCTGCTCAGGGTCCTCTAGGAATTCACCCCTCCACTTT. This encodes CACSGSSRNSPLHF.

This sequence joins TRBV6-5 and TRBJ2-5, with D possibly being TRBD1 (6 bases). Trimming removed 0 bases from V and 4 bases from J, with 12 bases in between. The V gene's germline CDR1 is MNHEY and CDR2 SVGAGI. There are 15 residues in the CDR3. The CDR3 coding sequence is TGTGCCAGCAGTTACTCGTTGGGCAGGGGAGAGACCCAGTACTTC. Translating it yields CASSYSLGRGETQYF.

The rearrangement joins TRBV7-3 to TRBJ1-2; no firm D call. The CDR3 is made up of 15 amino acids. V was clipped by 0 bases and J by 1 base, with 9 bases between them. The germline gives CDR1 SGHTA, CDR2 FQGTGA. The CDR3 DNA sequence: TGTGCCAGCAGCTTAACCCACATTGGTAACTATGGCTACACCTTC. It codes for CASSLTHIGNYGYTF. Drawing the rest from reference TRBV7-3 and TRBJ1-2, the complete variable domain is GAGVSQTPSNKVTEKGKYVELRCDPISGHTALYWYRQSLGQGPEFLIYFQGTGAADDSGLPNDRFFAVRPEGSVSTLKIQRTERGDSAVYLCASSLTHIGNYGYTFGSGTRLTVV.

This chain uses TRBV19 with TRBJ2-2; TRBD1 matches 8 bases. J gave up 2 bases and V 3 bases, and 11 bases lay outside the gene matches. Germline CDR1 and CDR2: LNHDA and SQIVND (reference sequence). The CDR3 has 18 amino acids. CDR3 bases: TGTGCCAGTAGTATGGGCCCGACAGGGGCCTTTAACACCGGGGAGCTGTTTTTT. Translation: CASSMGPTGAFNTGELFF.

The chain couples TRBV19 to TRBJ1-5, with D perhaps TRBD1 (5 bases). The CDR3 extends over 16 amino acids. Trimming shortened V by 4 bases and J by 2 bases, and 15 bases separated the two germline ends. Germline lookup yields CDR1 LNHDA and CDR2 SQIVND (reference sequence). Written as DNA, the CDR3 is TGTGCCAGTAGTAGCCCCTCAGGGTTCCGCAATCAGCCCCAGCATTTT. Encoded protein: CASSSPSGFRNQPQHF.

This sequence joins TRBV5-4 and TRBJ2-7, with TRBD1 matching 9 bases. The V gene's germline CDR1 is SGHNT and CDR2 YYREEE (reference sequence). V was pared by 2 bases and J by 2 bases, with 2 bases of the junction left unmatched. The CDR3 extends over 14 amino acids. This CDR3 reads CASSLQGAPYEQYF. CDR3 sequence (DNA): TGTGCCAGCAGCTTACAGGGGGCTCCCTACGAGCAGTACTTC.

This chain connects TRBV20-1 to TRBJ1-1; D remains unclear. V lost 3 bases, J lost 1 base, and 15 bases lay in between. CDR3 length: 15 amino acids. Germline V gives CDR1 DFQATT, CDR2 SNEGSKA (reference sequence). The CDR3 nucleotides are TGCAGTGCTAGTAGCTTGCGGGAGTCGAACACTGAAGCTTTCTTT. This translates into CSASSLRESNTEAFF.

For the CDR3, the DNA is TGTGCCAGCAGCGACAGGGTTTTCGAGATACCGGGCTACACCTTC. As protein: CASSDRVFEIPGYTF. The genes are TRBV7-8 and TRBJ1-2, with TRBD1 matching over 7 bases. The V gene's germline CDR1 is SGHVS and CDR2 FQNEAQ. The CDR3 loop spans 15 amino acids. J lost 8 bases, V lost 5 bases, and 14 bases had no gene match.

CDR3 sequence: CASCWTSGSSSEQYF. The CDR3 DNA is TGCGCCAGCTGCTGGACTAGCGGGAGTAGTAGCGAGCAGTACTTC. The genes are TRBV5-1 and TRBJ2-7; 13 nucleotides align to TRBD2. The CDR3 is 15 amino acids. Germline values: CDR1 SGHRS, CDR2 YFSETQ. After removal of 7 bases from V and 6 bases from J, the junction contained 10 bases not matched to a gene.

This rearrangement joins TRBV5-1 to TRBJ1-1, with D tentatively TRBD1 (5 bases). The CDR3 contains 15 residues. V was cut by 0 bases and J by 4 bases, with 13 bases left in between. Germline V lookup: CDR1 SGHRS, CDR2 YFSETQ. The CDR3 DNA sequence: TGCGCCAGCAGCTTGGGGAGGGAGAGGGGCACTGAAGCTTTCTTT. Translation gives CASSLGRERGTEAFF.

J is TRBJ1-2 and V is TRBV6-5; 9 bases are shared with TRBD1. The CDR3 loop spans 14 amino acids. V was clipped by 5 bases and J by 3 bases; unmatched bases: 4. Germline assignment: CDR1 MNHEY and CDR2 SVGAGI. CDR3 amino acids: CASSTWTGDYGYTF. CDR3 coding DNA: TGTGCCAGCAGTACATGGACAGGGGACTATGGCTACACCTTC.

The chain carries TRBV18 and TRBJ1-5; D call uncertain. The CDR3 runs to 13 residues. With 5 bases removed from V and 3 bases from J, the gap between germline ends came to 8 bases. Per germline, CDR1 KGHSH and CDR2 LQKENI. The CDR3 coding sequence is TGTGCCAGCTCAGTCACGAACAATCAGCCCCAGCATTTT. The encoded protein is CASSVTNNQPQHF.

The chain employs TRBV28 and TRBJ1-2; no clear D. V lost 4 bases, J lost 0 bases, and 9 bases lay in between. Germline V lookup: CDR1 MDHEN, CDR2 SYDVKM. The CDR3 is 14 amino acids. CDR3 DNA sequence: TGTGCCAGCAGTTCGGTAGCCGCTAACTATGGCTACACCTTC. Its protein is CASSSVAANYGYTF.

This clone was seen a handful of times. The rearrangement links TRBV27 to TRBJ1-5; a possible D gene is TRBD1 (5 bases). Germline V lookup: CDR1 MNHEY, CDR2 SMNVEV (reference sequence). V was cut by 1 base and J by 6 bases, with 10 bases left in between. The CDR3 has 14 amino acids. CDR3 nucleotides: TGTGCCAGCAGTTTATTGGGTAGGGGTCAGCCCCAGCATTTT. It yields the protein CASSLLGRGQPQHF.